This T cell receptor (beta chain) was identified in a study of T-cell reconstitution after alpha-beta-depleted transplantation in children. There are a few counts of this clonotype. Its antigen is unknown. Library preparation (for TCRbeta) was performed with unique molecular identifiers. Using its own MiXCR run on the PCR reads, TCRdb lists one record per CDR3 protein. The profile covers hundreds of thousands of distinct CDR3 sequences, with approximately 10% appearing a single time and roughly 27% taken by the ten largest. In germline, CDR1 is GTSNPN, CDR2 SVGIG (reference sequence). The CDR3 spans 13 residues. V shed 4 bases, J shed 4 bases, and the junction held 2 bases outside the gene matches. General observations from the study: Reports say that about two months after transplant, the alpha-beta T cells came out of several hundred graft clones that had expanded. After one year, T-cell counts and TCRbeta diversity mostly came from new T cells. Several patients had high TCRbeta diversity at day 60; it came from surviving recipient T cells and thymic progenitors.

The specimen comprised PBMCs, sampled before TCRalphabeta/CD19-depleted stem cell transplant. The receptor was isolated from a child under two years old with acute myeloid leukemia, due to receive a stem cell transplant. The chain uses TRBV30 and TRBJ1-5; 9 bases align to TRBD1. The CDR3 sequence: CAWTGQGNQPQHF. Written as DNA, the CDR3 is TGTGCCTGGACCGGACAGGGGAATCAGCCCCAGCATTTT.